This T cell receptor (beta chain) was captured by sequencing in a study of CD8+CD57+ T cells in acquired aplastic anemia. Study at large: Sorted CD4+ and CD8+ cells gave an average of 3.2 ug of DNA.

Germline CDR1 LNHNV, CDR2 YYDKDF (reference sequence). Germline trimming cut 8 bases from V and 10 bases from J; bases unmatched to any gene: 7. The CDR3 is 11 amino acids. CDR3 and TCR beta VDJ profiling relied on a genomic DNA template. TCRdb used MiXCR to reprocess the reads, holding one entry per CDR3 protein. The sample records 400,000 to 500,000 distinct CDR3 sequences, under 80% being singletons. The sequence was collected from a human donor in good health, serving as a control. The sample taken for sequencing was sorted CD4+, CD8+, or CD8+CD57+ T cells (not recorded which) from PBMCs. This rearrangement joins TRBV15 to TRBJ1-1, with 7 bases that match TRBD1. The CDR3 protein is CATPYRGVAFF. In DNA, the CDR3 is TGTGCCACCCCCTACAGGGGAGTAGCTTTCTTT.